This TCR beta chain emerged from a study of cytomegalovirus exposure and HLA in healthy donors. This clone was counted only a few times. Its antigen is as yet unknown. Primers for the PCR totalled 60 Vbeta and 13 Jbeta. Repertoires were generated with immunoSEQ multiplex PCR, while TCRdb's copy carries only in-frame clones and drops some. The sample contains about 120,000 clones, roughly a tenth of which appear only once. Study outcomes and limitations: In a later analysis, HLA-associated beta chains showed higher expansion and lower generation probabilities than comparable chains. Some highly shared sequence variants likely arose as a pipeline artifact. TCR beta chains numbering 150 to 200 were designated cytomegalovirus-associated. V segments that were indistinguishable, TRBV6-2 and TRBV6-3 among them, were omitted from analysis.

Germline assignment: CDR1 MNHEY and CDR2 SMNVEV (reference sequence). V was clipped by 3 bases and J by 3 bases, with 9 bases between them. This CDR3 spans 13 amino acids. Specimen: PBMCs. The chain is built from TRBV27 and TRBJ2-7, with D possibly being TRBD2 (6 bases). The clonotype originates from a woman in her late teens or twenties in good health and CMV-seropositive. The DNA of the CDR3 is TGTGCCAGCAGTTTGGGGGGAGGCTACGAGCAGTACTTC. It yields the protein CASSLGGGYEQYF.